Following are 7 T cell receptor beta chains from one sample sequenced in a study of regulatory T cells in long-lasting Graves disease. Both iRepertoire HTBI primers and Arm-PCR of CDR3 regions were used to build the TCR beta libraries. TCRdb re-called the multiplex PCR reads with MiXCR, one entry per CDR3 protein. Of 200,000 to 250,000 distinct CDR3 sequences in the sample, 20% were seen once. Time point given: newly diagnosed GD, antithyroid drugs for less than 3 months. The TCR library was prepared using RNA isolated from PBMCs. Sequenced material: peripheral blood mononuclear cells (PBMCs), taken at new diagnosis, from a patient treated with antithyroid drugs. The receptors derive from a female donor with Graves disease.

Many counts were recorded for this clonotype. This chain uses TRBV7-3 with TRBJ2-3; 8 positions agree with TRBD1. The germline V gene has CDR1 SGHTA and CDR2 FQGTGA. CDR3 length: 13 residues. V lost 8 bases, J lost 7 bases, and 8 bases stayed unmatched. The CDR3 DNA reads TGTGCCAGCGGTACAGGGGGTGGGAATACGCAGTATTTT. Protein: CASGTGGGNTQYF.

CDR3 DNA sequence: TGTGCCAGTAGTATCTCCTACAATGAGCAGTTCTTC. This codes for CASSISYNEQFF. The V call is TRBV19, the J call TRBJ2-1, with no clear D. V lost 3 bases and J lost 0, with 0 bases in between. Germline values: CDR1 LNHDA, CDR2 SQIVND (reference sequence). The CDR3 spans 12 residues.

This clonotype was seen many times. This chain uses TRBV4-1 with TRBJ2-3, with D perhaps matching TRBD1 or TRBD2 (5 bases each). CDR1 is MGHRA, CDR2 YSYEKL, per germline. Trimming shortened V by 1 base and J by 8 bases, and 13 bases separated the two germline ends. The CDR3 length is 14 residues. In DNA form, the CDR3 reads TGCGCCAGCAGCCAAGGGTTGGGACCCGCTACGCAGTATTTT. Translated, it gives CASSQGLGPATQYF.

This clonotype was detected many times. The junction and the germline gene differ at one end; a read error may be behind it. This chain uses TRBV20-1 with TRBJ1-2; weak D call: TRBD1 (6 bases). The germline V gene has CDR1 DFQATT and CDR2 SNEGSKA (reference sequence). CDR3 length: 17 residues. CDR3 loop: CSTSLTGTSSSNYGYTF. The CDR3 coding sequence is TGCAGTACTAGTTTAACAGGGACATCGTCTTCTAACTATGGCTACACCTTC.

V and J are TRBV5-4 and TRBJ1-4; 9 nucleotides line up with TRBD1. The V gene's germline CDR1 is SGHNT and CDR2 YYREEE (reference sequence). V dropped 3 bases and J dropped 8; count of bases not matched to a gene: 5. The CDR3 loop spans 14 amino acids. The DNA of the CDR3 is TGTGCCAGCAGCTCGGGACAGGGTCAGGAAAAACTGTTTTTT. It is translated as CASSSGQGQEKLFF.

At least ten counts were recorded for this clonotype. This chain joins TRBV6-1 and TRBJ1-4, with D possibly being TRBD1 (5 bases). Germline V lookup: CDR1 MNHNS, CDR2 SASEGT. V dropped 6 bases and J dropped 6 bases, with 14 bases sitting between them. This CDR3 spans 14 amino acids. Here the CDR3 DNA reads TGTGCCAGCAGCCCCGGGACCGCGGATGAAAAACTGTTTTTT. The encoded protein is CASSPGTADEKLFF.

The V and J genes are TRBV6-4 and TRBJ2-2; 15 positions match TRBD2. The CDR3 is 15 residues long. J lost 6 bases, V lost 8 bases, and 4 bases had no gene match. Germline lookup yields CDR1 MRHNA and CDR2 SNTAGT. CDR3 coding DNA: TGTGCCAGCCCACGGACTAGCGGGAGGGCCGGGGAGCTGTTTTTT. This encodes CASPRTSGRAGELFF.